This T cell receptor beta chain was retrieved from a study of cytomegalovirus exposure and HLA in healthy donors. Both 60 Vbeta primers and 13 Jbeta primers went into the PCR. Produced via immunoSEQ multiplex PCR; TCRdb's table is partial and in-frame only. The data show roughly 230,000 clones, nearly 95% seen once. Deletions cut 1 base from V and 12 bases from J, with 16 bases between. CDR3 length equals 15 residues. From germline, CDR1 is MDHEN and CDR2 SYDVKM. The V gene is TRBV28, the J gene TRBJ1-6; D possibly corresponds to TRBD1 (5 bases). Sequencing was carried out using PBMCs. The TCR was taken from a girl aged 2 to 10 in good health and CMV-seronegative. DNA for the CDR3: TGTGCCAGCAGTTTATTAGACAGCGAGGGAGGACCCCTCCACTTT. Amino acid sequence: CASSLLDSEGGPLHF.